This TCR beta chain was sequenced for a study of T cell responses to AZD1222 COVID-19 vaccine. Study in general: Second-dose recipients at about 4 or about 12 weeks were treated as one pooled group.

Study-level points and caveats: It should be noted that donors were predominantly white British and more often female, and clonal diversity was possibly underestimated.

The V end lost 2 bases, the J end lost 1 base, and 8 bases lay between the germline ends. The CDR3 is made up of 14 amino acids. Looked up from germline, CDR1 is SNHLY and CDR2 is FYNNEI. The protocol was immunoSEQ multiplex PCR, while the TCRdb copy is restricted to in-frame clones and leaves out a portion. In the table there are just under 95,000 clones, roughly 93% of which are singletons. To note about this clone: Its antigen is unidentified.

The sequencing used peripheral blood, collected on day 0 of AZD1222 vaccination. The clonotype was recovered from an adult in good health. The J gene is TRBJ1-1, the V gene TRBV2; the D gene is possibly TRBD1 (5 bases). CDR3 loop: CASSEPGGNTEAFF. The CDR3, as DNA: TGTGCCAGCAGTGAACCCGGGGGGAACACTGAAGCTTTCTTT.